These 23 T cell receptor beta chains came from one sample sequenced in a study of blood T cell repertoires in COVID-19. Some clones are missing from TCRdb's copy, which holds only in-frame ones; the method was immunoSEQ multiplex PCR. There are 45,000 to 65,000 clones in the sample; roughly 84% occur only once, and 10% to 15% lies in the top ten. Material for sequencing was peripheral blood. All receptors come from a woman older than 75 with acute or convalescent COVID-19.

The chain couples TRBV6-5 to TRBJ1-6; weak D call: TRBD1 (6 bases). CDR3 length: 13 amino acids. The germline CDR1 and CDR2 sequences are MNHEY and SVGAGI. V was clipped by 8 bases and J by 12 bases, with 17 bases between them. This CDR3 reads CASEDRIIQPLHF. CDR3 nucleotides: TGTGCCAGCGAAGACAGGATAATTCAACCCCTCCACTTT.

The V and J genes are TRBV7-2 and TRBJ1-6; 9 nucleotides align to TRBD1. Germline V gives CDR1 SGHTA, CDR2 FQGNSA. This CDR3 contains 15 residues. Unmatched junction bases numbered 3, after V lost 1 base and J lost 8 bases. CDR3 amino acids: CASSLVGTGYSPLHF. The CDR3 DNA sequence: TGTGCCAGCAGCTTAGTCGGGACAGGGTATTCACCCCTCCACTTT.

The chain combines TRBV6-5 with TRBJ1-1; no definite D call. The V gene lost 7 bases and the J gene lost 0 bases, with 9 bases spanning the gap. The CDR3 runs to 13 residues. Germline assignment: CDR1 MNHEY and CDR2 SVGAGI. Here the CDR3 reads CASNSIMNTEAFF. CDR3 DNA sequence: TGTGCCAGCAACTCCATAATGAACACTGAAGCTTTCTTT.

This chain joins TRBV18 and TRBJ2-1; 10 nucleotides align to TRBD2. Trimming removed 4 bases from V and 0 bases from J; junction bases left unmatched: 6. The germline CDR1 and CDR2 sequences are KGHSH and LQKENI. The CDR3 is 17 residues long. CDR3 nucleotide sequence: TGTGCCAGCTCACGGAGACTAGCGGGTAGCTCCTACAATGAGCAGTTCTTC. Translation gives CASSRRLAGSSYNEQFF.

The chain carries TRBV30 and TRBJ1-2; 7 bases align to TRBD1. Per the germline V gene, CDR1 is GTSNPN and CDR2 is SVGIG (reference sequence). This CDR3 contains 12 residues. With V trimmed by 3 bases and J by 4 bases, 2 bases remained unmatched. The CDR3 coding sequence is TGTGCCTGGAGAGAGGGGGCCTATGGCTACACCTTC. Translating it yields CAWREGAYGYTF.

This rearrangement joins TRBV2 to TRBJ1-5; 10 bases agree with TRBD1. After removal of 4 bases from V and 3 bases from J, the junction contained 3 bases not matched to a gene. The CDR3 covers 15 residues. Germline CDR1 is SNHLY and CDR2 is FYNNEI. The CDR3 region is CASSGGTGVNQPQHF. The CDR3 nucleotides read TGTGCCAGCAGTGGTGGGACAGGGGTCAATCAGCCCCAGCATTTT.

V and J are TRBV5-5 and TRBJ1-4; D not resolved. The CDR3 sequence is 13 residues long. The germline gives CDR1 SGHKS, CDR2 YYEKEE (reference sequence). V was pared by 7 bases and J by 0 bases, with 7 bases between. This chain's CDR3 is CASPGTTNEKLFF. The CDR3 region has the DNA TGTGCCAGCCCCGGGACAACTAATGAAAAACTGTTTTTT.

This CDR3 reads CASSLVAGLNTEAFF. The DNA for the CDR3 is TGTGCCAGCAGCTTAGTTGCAGGGCTGAACACTGAAGCTTTCTTT. The chain employs TRBV7-6 and TRBJ1-1; D perhaps matches TRBD1 (5 bases). CDR1 SGHVS and CDR2 FNYEAQ come from the germline V gene. With 1 base removed from V and 0 bases from J, the gap between germline ends came to 9 bases. This CDR3 region has 15 residues.

V gene TRBV5-1 combines with J gene TRBJ2-3; 9 nucleotides line up with TRBD2. This CDR3 spans 15 amino acids. J lost 9 bases, V lost 4 bases, and 12 bases had no gene match. Looked up from germline, CDR1 is SGHRS and CDR2 is YFSETQ. The CDR3 DNA is TGCGCCAGCAGCCTTAGCGGGGGCCCCCAAGGGACGCAGTATTTT. It translates to CASSLSGGPQGTQYF.

DNA for the CDR3: TGTGCCAGCAGCAAGCAGGGGTCTAATGAAAAACTGTTTTTT. Translating gives CASSKQGSNEKLFF. This rearrangement joins TRBV3-1 (or the pseudogene TRBV3-2) to TRBJ1-4, with a tentative D call TRBD1 (6 bases). Germline lookup yields CDR1 LGHDT and CDR2 YNNKEL (reference sequence). The CDR3 extends over 14 amino acids. With 5 bases removed from V and 3 bases from J, the gap between germline ends came to 10 bases.

The V call is TRBV7-2, the J call TRBJ2-3; 7 bases line up with TRBD2. The V gene's germline CDR1 is SGHTA and CDR2 FQGNSA. This CDR3 region has 16 residues. The J segment lost 2 bases and the V segment lost 3 bases, leaving 8 bases of the junction unmatched. CDR3 in amino acids: CASSLGTGLTTDTQYF. The CDR3 DNA sequence: TGTGCCAGCAGCTTGGGAACGGGACTAACCACAGATACGCAGTATTTT.

The V gene is TRBV7-2, the J gene TRBJ2-5, with D perhaps TRBD2 (5 bases). Germline V gene sequence: CDR1 SGHTA, CDR2 FQGNSA. The CDR3 covers 14 residues. Trimming left V 5 bases short and J 4 bases short, with 14 bases between. DNA of the CDR3: TGTGCCAGCAGCACGGGGTCCTCTCCAGAGACCCAGTACTTC. Its translation is CASSTGSSPETQYF.

This chain connects TRBV11-2 to TRBJ2-3; D perhaps matches TRBD2 (6 bases). CDR3 length equals 14 residues. Looked up from germline, CDR1 is SGHAT and CDR2 is FQNNGV. Trimming pared 3 bases from V and 3 bases from J, leaving 10 bases between. The CDR3 region is CASSFLGTTDTQYF. DNA for the CDR3: TGTGCCAGCAGCTTTCTAGGGACTACAGATACGCAGTATTTT.

V gene TRBV27 combines with J gene TRBJ2-1; 9 nucleotides line up with TRBD1. The CDR3 is 14 residues long. The V and J ends lost 5 bases and 9 bases, in that order; junction bases with no gene match: 8. The germline CDR1 and CDR2 sequences are MNHEY and SMNVEV (reference sequence). CDR3 loop: CASSPRDRVGEQFF. As DNA, the CDR3 is TGTGCCAGCAGTCCGCGGGACAGGGTAGGTGAGCAGTTCTTC.

This clone was counted at least ten times. This chain uses TRBV2 with TRBJ1-1, with 8 positions matching TRBD1. The CDR3 has 12 amino acids. CDR1 and CDR2 from the germline V gene are SNHLY and FYNNEI. V lost 7 bases, J lost 4 bases, and 2 bases stayed unmatched. CDR3 loop: CASTDRGTEAFF. The CDR3 nucleotides read TGTGCCAGCACAGACAGGGGCACTGAAGCTTTCTTT.

The J gene is TRBJ1-1, the V gene TRBV7-9, with 7 bases aligning to TRBD1. Germline CDR1 is SEHNR and CDR2 is FQNEAQ (reference sequence). The CDR3 consists of 15 residues. The junction had 7 bases not matched to a gene; V was cut back by 5 bases and J by 1 base. The CDR3 protein is CASSEPGQWNTEAFF. CDR3 DNA: TGTGCCAGCAGCGAACCGGGACAGTGGAACACTGAAGCTTTCTTT.

V is TRBV11-2 and J is TRBJ2-5, with 11 nucleotides matching TRBD2. The trim removed 2 bases at V and 4 bases at J, leaving 6 bases unmatched. Germline V gene data show CDR1 as SGHAT and CDR2 as FQNNGV. CDR3 size: 16 residues. CDR3 loop: CASSLPSGGRGETQYF. The CDR3 DNA follows: TGTGCCAGCAGCTTACCTAGCGGGGGGAGAGGAGAGACCCAGTACTTC.

V is TRBV4-1 and J is TRBJ1-3; TRBD1 matches at 7 bases. The CDR3 is 15 amino acids. Germline loops: CDR1 MGHRA, CDR2 YSYEKL. Trimming at V came to 2 bases and at J to 5 bases, leaving 6 bases not matched to a gene. The CDR3 is CASSQQDRKRNTIYF. Here the CDR3 DNA reads TGCGCCAGCAGCCAACAGGACAGGAAGAGAAACACCATATATTTT.

The chain couples TRBV5-7 to TRBJ1-5; D not resolved. TRBV5-7 is flagged as an ORF with uncertain function. The CDR3 totals 13 residues. Trimming took 0 bases from V and 5 from J, leaving 6 bases between them. CDR3 region: CASSLDAYQPQHF. The DNA for the CDR3 is TGTGCCAGCAGCTTGGATGCGTATCAGCCCCAGCATTTT.

This rearrangement joins TRBV9 to TRBJ2-1; D is possibly TRBD1 (6 bases). The V end lost 7 bases, the J end lost 1 base, and 15 bases lay between the germline ends. This CDR3 contains 15 residues. CDR1 is SGDLS, CDR2 YYNGEE, per germline. In DNA form, the CDR3 reads TGTGCCAGCCAGACGGGGCAGGGGTCCTACAATGAGCAGTTCTTC. As protein: CASQTGQGSYNEQFF.

This rearrangement joins TRBV4-1 to TRBJ2-7; 7 bases align to TRBD2. The germline CDR1 and CDR2 sequences are MGHRA and YSYEKL. This CDR3 spans 17 amino acids. V lost 0 bases to trimming and J lost 3 bases; unmatched junction nucleotides: 11. CDR3 in DNA: TGCGCCAGCAGCCAAGATCTGGGTCGGGGGGAACGCTACGAGCAGTACTTC. Its protein is CASSQDLGRGERYEQYF.

A few counts support this clone. The chain recombines TRBV18 with TRBJ1-1; D possibly corresponds to TRBD1 (6 bases). V was pared by 4 bases and J by 1 base, with 7 bases between. Germline-derived CDR1 and CDR2 are KGHSH and LQKENI. CDR3 length equals 13 residues. Here the CDR3 DNA reads TGTGCCAGCTCACAACAGGGGAACACTGAAGCTTTCTTT. This gives the protein CASSQQGNTEAFF.

The V gene is TRBV5-1, the J gene TRBJ2-1; 9 bases line up with TRBD2. The germline gives CDR1 SGHRS, CDR2 YFSETQ. CDR3 length: 17 residues. The junction had 10 bases not matched to a gene; V was cut back by 0 bases and J by 6 bases. The CDR3 sequence: CASSLAGAGGPANEQFF. CDR3 in DNA: TGCGCCAGCAGCTTGGCCGGGGCGGGGGGGCCTGCCAATGAGCAGTTCTTC.